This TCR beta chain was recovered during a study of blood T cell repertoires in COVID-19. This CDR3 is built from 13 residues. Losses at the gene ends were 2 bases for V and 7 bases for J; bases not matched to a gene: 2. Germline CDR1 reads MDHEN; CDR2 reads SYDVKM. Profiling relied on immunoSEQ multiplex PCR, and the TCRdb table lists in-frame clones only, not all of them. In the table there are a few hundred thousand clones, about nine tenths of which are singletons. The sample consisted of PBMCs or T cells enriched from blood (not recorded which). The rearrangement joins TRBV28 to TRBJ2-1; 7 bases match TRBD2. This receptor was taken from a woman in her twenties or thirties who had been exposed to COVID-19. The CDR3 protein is CASSLKLANEQFF. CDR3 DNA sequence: TGTGCCAGCAGTTTAAAACTAGCGAATGAGCAGTTCTTC.